The 20 T cell receptor beta chains below come from one sample, sequenced in a study of regulatory T cells in long-lasting Graves disease. HTBI primers from iRepertoire and Arm-PCR of CDR3 regions yielded the TCR beta libraries. MiXCR, applied by TCRdb to the multiplex PCR reads, yields one record per CDR3 protein. The sample lists 680,000 or so distinct CDR3 sequences; roughly 15% were seen once. The time point here: newly diagnosed GD, antithyroid drugs for less than 3 months. With RNA extracted from PBMCs as input, the TCR library was made. These sequences were also reported in another study, on T cells in Graves' hyperthyroidism and ophthalmopathy.

This specimen was peripheral blood mononuclear cells (PBMCs), taken at new diagnosis, from a patient treated with antithyroid drugs. The receptors shown here come from a woman in her 30s with Graves disease.

Comment on this clonotype: A single base separates this from a much larger clone, so it may be a read error. This chain uses TRBV6-5 with TRBJ1-4; TRBD1 aligns across 10 bases. Germline CDR1 MNHEY, CDR2 SVGAGI. Trimming removed 4 bases from V and 4 bases from J; junction bases left unmatched: 12. The length of the CDR3 is 18 residues. The DNA for the CDR3 is TGTGCCAGCAGTTCCGGGACAGGGGTACTGACGAGTAATGAAAAACTGTTTTTT. Its protein product is CASSSGTGVLTSNEKLFF.

This clonotype showed up many times. Here the CDR3 reads CASRYGTANNYGYTF. CDR3 sequence (DNA): TGTGCCAGCAGATACGGGACAGCGAATAACTATGGCTACACCTTC. V and J are TRBV6-5 and TRBJ1-2; 7 bases line up with TRBD1. Trimming took 6 bases from V and 1 from J; bases not matched to a gene: 8. Germline CDR1 is MNHEY and CDR2 is SVGAGI. This CDR3 spans 15 amino acids.

This clonotype was seen only a few times. This chain joins TRBV5-1 and TRBJ1-6; the D gene is possibly TRBD1 (6 bases). The germline gives CDR1 SGHRS, CDR2 YFSETQ. CDR3 length equals 14 residues. Trimming pared 6 bases from V and 7 bases from J, leaving 14 bases between. CDR3 protein: CASTTGQQNSPLHF. The DNA for the CDR3 is TGCGCCAGCACGACGGGACAACAAAATTCACCCCTCCACTTT.

In regard to this clonotype: A read error is possible here, since a much larger clone lies one base away. The V call is TRBV5-5, the J call TRBJ2-1; tentative D call: TRBD1 (6 bases). CDR1 is SGHKS, CDR2 YYEKEE, per germline (reference sequence). The CDR3 runs 14 residues. Trimming pared 6 bases from V and 5 bases from J, leaving 15 bases between. This CDR3 reads CASINWGPDNEQFF. CDR3 bases: TGTGCCAGCATCAATTGGGGGCCGGACAATGAGCAGTTCTTC.

In this sample, this clonotype turned up many times. V usage is TRBV2 and J usage is TRBJ2-7; D not certain. The length of the CDR3 is 13 residues. Trimming pared 9 bases from V and 0 bases from J, leaving 12 bases between. CDR1 is SNHLY, CDR2 FYNNEI, per germline. DNA of the CDR3: TGTGCCAGTGGACGCGGTAACTCCTACGAGCAGTACTTC. The encoded protein is CASGRGNSYEQYF.

This clonotype was detected ten times or more. This chain joins TRBV20-1 and TRBJ1-5; unclear D gene. The CDR3 has 14 residues. The V end was cut by 2 bases, the J end by 2 bases, with 10 bases between. Looked up from germline, CDR1 is DFQATT and CDR2 is SNEGSKA (reference sequence). The DNA of the CDR3 is TGCAGTGCTAGACTAGGGAACGGCAATCAGCCCCAGCATTTT. Its protein product is CSARLGNGNQPQHF.

This clonotype occurred a few times. The genes are TRBV4-1 and TRBJ1-4, with TRBD1 identical over 10 bases. The CDR3 is 15 residues long. V dropped 5 bases and J dropped 8; count of bases not matched to a gene: 8. The V gene's germline CDR1 is MGHRA and CDR2 YSYEKL. DNA for the CDR3: TGCGCCAGCAGCTCACCGGGACAGGGGTACGAAAAACTGTTTTTT. Its translation is CASSSPGQGYEKLFF.

In this sample, this clonotype turned up many times. The V gene is TRBV6-1, the J gene TRBJ1-5; D not certain. Germline V gene lookup returns CDR1 MNHNS and CDR2 SASEGT. V lost 7 bases and J lost 1, with 8 bases in between. This CDR3 is 13 amino acids long. The CDR3 sequence: CASKENSNQPQHF. Here the CDR3 DNA reads TGTGCCAGCAAGGAGAACAGCAATCAGCCCCAGCATTTT.

This clonotype was counted between two and nine times. This sequence joins TRBV20-1 and TRBJ2-2; 8 bases align to TRBD1. Germline V gives CDR1 DFQATT, CDR2 SNEGSKA (reference sequence). With 3 bases clipped from V and 6 bases from J, the junction kept 6 bases outside the gene matches. The CDR3 spans 14 residues. Here the CDR3 DNA reads TGCAGTGCTAGTCCCCAGGGGGCGGCCGGGGAGCTGTTTTTT. This sequence encodes CSASPQGAAGELFF.

In this sample, this clonotype turned up a few times. The V gene is TRBV3-1, the J gene TRBJ1-6; weak D call: TRBD1 (6 bases). There are 15 residues in the CDR3. The V gene lost 4 bases and the J gene lost 10 bases, with 17 bases spanning the gap. CDR1 is LGHDT and CDR2 is YNNKEL in the germline V gene (reference sequence). The CDR3 spells CASSPLLGARSPLHF. CDR3 coding DNA: TGTGCCAGCAGCCCCCTTCTGGGGGCGCGATCACCCCTCCACTTT. The whole variable domain, filled in from reference TRBV3-1 and TRBJ1-6, reads DTAVSQTPKYLVTQMGNDKSIKCEQNLGHDTMYWYKQDSKKFLKIMFSYNNKELIINETVPNRFSPKSPDKAHLNLHINSLELGDSAVYFCASSPLLGARSPLHFGNGTRLTVT.

The table lists this clonotype with many counts. This chain uses TRBV30 with TRBJ1-5, with a weak D call TRBD1 (5 bases). CDR1 GTSNPN and CDR2 SVGIG come from the germline V gene (reference sequence). This CDR3 is built from 14 residues. Deletions cut 4 bases from V and 1 base from J, with 11 bases between. The CDR3 region has the DNA TGTGCCTGGACCCGAGACAGCAGCAATCAGCCCCAGCATTTT. Translating it yields CAWTRDSSNQPQHF.

Many counts were recorded for this clonotype. The chain joins TRBV20-1 to TRBJ2-7, with D possibly matching TRBD1 (6 bases). Trimming stripped 1 base from V and 2 bases from J, with 12 bases between. Germline lookup yields CDR1 DFQATT and CDR2 SNEGSKA (reference sequence). The CDR3 length is 14 residues. The CDR3 region has the DNA TGCAGTGCTAGAGGGGCAGGGGACACCTACGAGCAGTACTTC. This encodes CSARGAGDTYEQYF.

This clonotype occurred many times. The chain employs TRBV7-2 and TRBJ2-1; tentative D call: TRBD2 (6 bases). CDR1 SGHTA and CDR2 FQGNSA come from the germline V gene. This CDR3 region has 15 residues. Between the trimmed V and J ends, which lost 5 bases and 4 bases, there was a span of 15 bases. The CDR3 nucleotides are TGTGCCAGCAGCCTGGACTATGGGGGATACAATGAGCAGTTCTTC. This translates into CASSLDYGGYNEQFF.

Remarks on this clonotype: It may be a read error: a sequence one base away is much more abundant. This chain links TRBV7-2 with TRBJ2-2; a weak D match, TRBD2 (6 bases). Germline loops: CDR1 SGHTA, CDR2 FQGNSA. CDR3 size: 16 residues. The CDR3 loop reads CASSLRWPANTGGLFF. For the CDR3, the DNA is TGTGCCAGCAGCTTACGTTGGCCGGCAAACACCGGGGGGCTGTTTTTT.

This clonotype has at least ten counts. CDR3 DNA: TGCAGTGCTTCCGGGACTAGCGGGAGTTTCGGGCAGTTCTTC. Its protein product is CSASGTSGSFGQFF. The genes are TRBV20-1 and TRBJ2-1, with 14 bases aligning to TRBD2. CDR3 length: 14 amino acids. Germline trimming cut 5 bases from V and 12 bases from J; bases unmatched to any gene: 9. From germline, CDR1 is DFQATT and CDR2 SNEGSKA (reference sequence).

Here the CDR3 DNA reads TGCAGTGTTACGGACCGGCCTTTCACAGATACGCAGTATTTT. It yields the protein CSVTDRPFTDTQYF. The V gene is TRBV20-1, the J gene TRBJ2-3; D is unresolved. Germline values: CDR1 DFQATT, CDR2 SNEGSKA (reference sequence). V gave up 7 bases and J gave up 2 bases, with 16 bases separating them. CDR3 length: 14 residues.

Note on this clonotype: A read error likely explains this, since a far larger clone differs by one base. The chain links TRBV28 to TRBJ2-1; the match to TRBD2 covers 7 bases. The J call may not be correct, given that the DNA end is closer to TRBJ2-5. The V gene's germline CDR1 is MDHEN and CDR2 SYDVKM. The CDR3 is made up of 14 amino acids. CDR3 DNA sequence: TGTGCCAGCAGTTTTCTAGCGGAGGGCAAGACCCAGTACTTC. This gives the protein CASSFLAEGKTQYF.

A few counts support this clonotype. The chain combines TRBV6-1 with TRBJ2-1; TRBD1 matches 7 bases. Germline V gene data show CDR1 as MNHNS and CDR2 as SASEGT. This CDR3 spans 13 amino acids. V shed 9 bases, J shed 5 bases, and the junction held 7 bases outside the gene matches. This chain's CDR3 is CASSGQTNNEQFF. The CDR3 region has the DNA TGTGCCAGTTCGGGACAGACTAACAATGAGCAGTTCTTC.

Of note for this clonotype: A much bigger clone sits one base away, suggesting this may be a read error. The chain carries TRBV2 and TRBJ2-5, with TRBD2 matching over 9 bases. The DNA end is more similar to TRBJ2-1, so the J call may be wrong. The CDR3 is made up of 16 amino acids. Germline lookup yields CDR1 SNHLY and CDR2 FYNNEI. CDR3 amino acids: CASTEGLAGSHNEQFF. As DNA, the CDR3 is TGTGCCAGCACCGAGGGCCTAGCGGGATCCCACAATGAGCAGTTCTTC.

The rearrangement uses TRBV7-2 and TRBJ1-1; 8 bases align to TRBD1. The CDR3 length is 12 residues. Germline V CDR1 and CDR2: SGHTA, FQGNSA. Trimming removed 3 bases from V and 8 bases from J; junction bases left unmatched: 2. This CDR3 is CASSFWTGEAFF. Here the CDR3 DNA reads TGTGCCAGCAGCTTTTGGACAGGGGAAGCTTTCTTT.